One and the same sample provided the 5 T cell receptor beta chains below, sequenced in a study of blood T cell repertoires in COVID-19. Method: immunoSEQ multiplex PCR; TCRdb's copy keeps in-frame clones and lacks some. In the table there are over 400,000 clones, 80% to 90% of which are singletons. Source material: PBMCs or T cells enriched from blood (not recorded which). The receptors originated from a woman aged 55-70 years who had recovered from COVID-19.

The chain employs TRBV5-1 and TRBJ1-4; possibly TRBD1 for D (5 bases). The V gene's germline CDR1 is SGHRS and CDR2 YFSETQ. This CDR3 contains 14 residues. The V end was cut by 3 bases, the J end by 8 bases, with 14 bases between. In nucleotides, the CDR3 is TGCGCCAGCAGCTCGGGCGGACAACGAGAAAAACTGTTTTTT. Protein: CASSSGGQREKLFF.

DNA of the CDR3: TGTGCCAGCAGACCGAACAGGGGGATTAGCTATGGCTACACCTTC. It yields the protein CASRPNRGISYGYTF. The chain carries TRBV6-5 and TRBJ1-2; TRBD1 matches at 8 bases. J lost 4 bases, V lost 6 bases, and 10 bases had no gene match. Germline assignment: CDR1 MNHEY and CDR2 SVGAGI. CDR3 length equals 15 residues.

The J gene is TRBJ1-1, the V gene TRBV6-1, with a possible D match to TRBD1 (6 bases). In germline, CDR1 is MNHNS, CDR2 SASEGT. There are 14 residues in the CDR3. The V and J ends lost 2 bases and 0 bases respectively, with 7 bases between them. DNA for the CDR3: TGTGCCAGCAGTGAAAGGGGGTTGAACACTGAAGCTTTCTTT. As protein: CASSERGLNTEAFF.

This chain uses TRBV30 with TRBJ2-2; the D gene is possibly TRBD1 (5 bases). The CDR3 has 14 residues. The germline CDR1 and CDR2 sequences are GTSNPN and SVGIG (reference sequence). V dropped 4 bases and J dropped 6 bases, with 15 bases sitting between them. The CDR3 protein is CAWKGAGRAGELFF. For the CDR3, the DNA is TGTGCCTGGAAAGGGGCAGGTCGGGCCGGGGAGCTGTTTTTT.

The chain is built from TRBV2 and TRBJ2-2, with 9 bases lining up with TRBD2. V lost 8 bases and J lost 5; bases outside the gene matches: 18. Per germline, CDR1 SNHLY and CDR2 FYNNEI. The CDR3 is made up of 18 amino acids. The CDR3 sequence: CASSRNGGGGGATGELFF. As DNA, the CDR3 is TGTGCCAGCTCCCGGAACGGTGGAGGCGGGGGGGCGACCGGGGAGCTGTTTTTT.